This entry features one T cell receptor beta chain sequence. Its specific antigen is unknown. Per-base qualities were not stored, and no clone one base away is much larger. The data are from a study of T cell responses to AZD1222 COVID-19 vaccine (dated by TCRdb to about 2021). Concerning the study at large: Because spike-specific TCR depth and breadth did not differ between the two schedules, AZD1222 recipients who got a second dose at roughly 4 weeks were pooled with those who got a second dose at roughly 12 weeks. A total of around 240 trial participants underwent TCR sequencing, of whom 207 had received two doses of AZD1222 and around 26 had received two doses of the MenACWY control vaccine. Trial participants were enrolled by age into 18-55, 56-69 and 70-plus year subgroups, with about 150, 28 and 57 TCR-sequenced participants respectively.

The CDR3 sequence holds 12 residues, the cysteine and phenylalanine included. The CDR3 DNA has 36 bases and is translated from base 1. Trimming at the junction amounts to 8 bases on V and 3 bases on J, and the germline ends lie 13 bases apart. As encoded in the germline V gene, CDR1 is SQVTM while CDR2 is ANQGSEA. The full study reports these points: No day 14 peak-response samples were available, so repertoires were characterized only after the peak T cell response. Participants were mostly white British, with more females than males. The authors suggested clonal diversity may have been underestimated. Reportedly, almost half of the unique spike-specific TCRs recognized epitopes lying outside the regions that are mutated in the B.1.351 and B.1.1.7 variants. Conclusions about previously exposed vaccinees are limited because only five to seven AZD1222 recipients were SARS-CoV-2 seropositive at baseline. The 56-69-year group was small, and its depth increase did not reach significance, likely because of low power. After two AZD1222 doses, spike-specific TCR breadth and depth were significantly higher than at day 0 and than in MenACWY recipients. Vaccine-associated CD4 TCRs spanned the whole spike protein, with dominant responses in regions 160-218 and 743-854.

The sample's time point label, decoded: baseline before first vaccination. Vaccinee samples were obtained from the UK trials COV001 and COV002, which included a single-blind randomized controlled phase 2/3 trial of AZD1222 (ChAdOx1 nCoV-19) in healthy adults. Trial participant PBMC samples were collected at day 0 and day 28 after the second dose for TCRbeta chain sequencing. The CDR3 regions of human TCRbeta chains were analyzed by immunosequencing. The authors' pipeline ran thus. TCRs in the repertoires were matched against a reference library of SARS-CoV-2-specific TCRs that had been generated with the MIRA antigen-specificity platform. Breadth was defined as the fraction of unique TCRs that were SARS-CoV-2-associated. Depth was defined as the fraction of total T cells that were SARS-CoV-2-associated. Using the MIRA data, every spike-specific TCR was mapped to the spike region that the TCR reacted to and assigned to either a CD4 or a CD8 class. Log10-transformed breadth and depth values were compared by one-way ANOVA with Sidak's multiple comparisons tests. The immuneACCESS repertoire file appears here via TCRdb, limited to in-frame rearrangements. These files lack a portion of the clones; in checked studies, under half of the deficit traces to unresolved V genes, and the cause of the others is not known. For V, J and clone size, that table is used; D and trimming come from the DNA. The sample table lists some 140,000 clones, more than 75% of them with a count of one. The ten largest account for about 4% of the sample.

The sequence is built from TRBV29-1 and TRBJ1-2, and perhaps TRBD1 as D gene, on 6 matching bases. This specimen consisted of peripheral blood, obtained on day 0 of AZD1222 vaccination. The TCR sequence derives from an adult in good health. The nucleotide sequence reads TGCAGCATCGCTAGGGGGGACTATGGCTACACCTTC. It encodes CSIARGDYGYTF.